The TCR beta chain under discussion was sequenced for a study of T cell repertoires in cytomegalovirus infection. As for the study in general: HLA-C-restricted CMV epitopes, recently identified, and well-studied HLA-B-restricted ones were used by the study. Study outcomes and limitations: Identification of carriers of CMV plus the relevant HLA was achieved through cumulative public TCR beta family frequency.

This clonotype was seen a few times. Its specificity is not known. TCRdb fed the reads into MiXCR, producing one record per CDR3 protein. The sample shows roughly 990,000 distinct CDR3 sequences, roughly 30% of them seen only once. Here the sequenced sample was cultured CD8+ T cells from PBMCs, taken from culture after CMV antigen stimulation. The sequence derives from a human donor in good health (CMV status not recorded). Some clones in this sample may be carry-over from other donors' samples.

CDR3 DNA sequence: TGTGCCAGCAGAGCGGGGGGGCAGAACACCGGGGAGCTGTTTTTT. This codes for CASRAGGQNTGELFF. The V call is TRBV12-3 or TRBV12-4, the J call TRBJ2-2; TRBD2 matches at 10 bases. The ends lost 6 bases at V and 1 base at J; junction bases unmatched: 2. The CDR3 is made up of 15 amino acids.